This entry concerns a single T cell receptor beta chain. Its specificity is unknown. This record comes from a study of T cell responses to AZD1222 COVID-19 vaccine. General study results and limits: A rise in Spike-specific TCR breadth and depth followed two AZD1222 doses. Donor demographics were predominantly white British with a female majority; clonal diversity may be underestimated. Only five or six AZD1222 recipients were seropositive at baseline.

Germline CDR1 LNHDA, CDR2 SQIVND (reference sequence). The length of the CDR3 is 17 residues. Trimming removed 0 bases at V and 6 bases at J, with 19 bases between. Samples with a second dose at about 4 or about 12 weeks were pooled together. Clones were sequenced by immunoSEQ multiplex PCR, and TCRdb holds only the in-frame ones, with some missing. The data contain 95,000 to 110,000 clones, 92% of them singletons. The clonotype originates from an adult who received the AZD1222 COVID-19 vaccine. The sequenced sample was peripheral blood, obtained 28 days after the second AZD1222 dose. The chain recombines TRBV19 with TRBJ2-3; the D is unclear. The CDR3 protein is CASSIDRGASLRDTQYF. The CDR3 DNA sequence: TGTGCCAGTAGTATAGATCGAGGCGCCAGCCTCAGGGATACGCAGTATTTT.